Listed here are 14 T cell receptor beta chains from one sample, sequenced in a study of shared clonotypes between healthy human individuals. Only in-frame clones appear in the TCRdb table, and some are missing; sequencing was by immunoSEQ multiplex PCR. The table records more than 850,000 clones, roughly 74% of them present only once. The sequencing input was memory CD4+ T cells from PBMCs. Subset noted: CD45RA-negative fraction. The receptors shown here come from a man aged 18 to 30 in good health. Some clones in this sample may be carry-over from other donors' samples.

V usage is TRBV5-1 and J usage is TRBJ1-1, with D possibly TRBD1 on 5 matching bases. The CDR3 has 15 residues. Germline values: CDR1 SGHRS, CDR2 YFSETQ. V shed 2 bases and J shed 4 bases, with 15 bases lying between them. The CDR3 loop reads CASSFLGGRGTEAFF. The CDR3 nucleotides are TGCGCCAGCAGCTTTCTCGGGGGAAGGGGCACTGAAGCTTTCTTT.

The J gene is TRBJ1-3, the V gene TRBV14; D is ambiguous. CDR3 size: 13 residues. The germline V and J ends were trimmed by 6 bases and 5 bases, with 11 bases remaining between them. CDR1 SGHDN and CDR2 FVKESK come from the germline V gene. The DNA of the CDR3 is TGTGCCAGCAGTTCAGGCCGGAGAAACACCATATATTTT. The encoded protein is CASSSGRRNTIYF.

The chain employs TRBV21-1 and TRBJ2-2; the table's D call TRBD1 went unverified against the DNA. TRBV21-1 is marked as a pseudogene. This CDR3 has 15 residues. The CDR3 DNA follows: TGTGCCAGCAGCTGGGAAAGGGGTGGCACCGGGGAGCTGTTTTTT. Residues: CASSWERGGTGELFF.

The CDR3 sequence is CASSASGAPRSGNTIYF. The CDR3 bases are TGTGCCAGCAGTGCCTCAGGCGCCCCACGCTCTGGAAACACCATATATTTT. The chain carries TRBV6-1 and TRBJ1-3; D unclear. The CDR3 covers 17 residues. CDR1 and CDR2 (germline): MNHNS, SASEGT. V was pared by 4 bases and J by 0 bases, with 16 bases between.

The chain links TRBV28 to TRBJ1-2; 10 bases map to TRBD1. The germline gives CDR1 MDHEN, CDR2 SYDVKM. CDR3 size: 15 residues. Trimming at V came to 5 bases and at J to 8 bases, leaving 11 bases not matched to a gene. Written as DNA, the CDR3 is TGTGCCAGCAGTCCTTCGGACAGGGGGACTTGGGGCTACACCTTC. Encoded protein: CASSPSDRGTWGYTF.

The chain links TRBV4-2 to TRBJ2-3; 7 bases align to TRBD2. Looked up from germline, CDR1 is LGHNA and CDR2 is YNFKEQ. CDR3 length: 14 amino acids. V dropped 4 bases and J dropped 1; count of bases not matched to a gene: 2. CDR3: CASSRREGTDTQYF. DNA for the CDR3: TGTGCCAGCAGCCGACGGGAGGGCACAGATACGCAGTATTTT.

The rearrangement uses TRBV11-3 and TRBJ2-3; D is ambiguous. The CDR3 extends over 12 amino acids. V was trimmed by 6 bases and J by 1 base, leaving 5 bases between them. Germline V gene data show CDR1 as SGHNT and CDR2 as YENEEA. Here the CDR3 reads CASSRGTDTQYF. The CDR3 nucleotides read TGTGCCAGCAGTCGCGGCACAGATACGCAGTATTTT.

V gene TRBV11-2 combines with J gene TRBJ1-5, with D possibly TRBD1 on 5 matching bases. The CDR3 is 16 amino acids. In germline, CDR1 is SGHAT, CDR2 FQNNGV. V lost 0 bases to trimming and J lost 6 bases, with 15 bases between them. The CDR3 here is CASSLEGGIGSQPQHF. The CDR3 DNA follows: TGTGCCAGCAGCTTAGAGGGGGGAATCGGGAGTCAGCCCCAGCATTTT.

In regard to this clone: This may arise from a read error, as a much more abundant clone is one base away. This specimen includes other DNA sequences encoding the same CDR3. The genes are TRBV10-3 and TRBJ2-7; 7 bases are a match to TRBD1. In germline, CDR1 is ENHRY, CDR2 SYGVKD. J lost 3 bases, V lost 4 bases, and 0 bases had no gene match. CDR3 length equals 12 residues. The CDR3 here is CAISGQGYEQYF. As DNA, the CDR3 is TGTGCCATCAGTGGACAGGGCTACGAGCAGTACTTC.

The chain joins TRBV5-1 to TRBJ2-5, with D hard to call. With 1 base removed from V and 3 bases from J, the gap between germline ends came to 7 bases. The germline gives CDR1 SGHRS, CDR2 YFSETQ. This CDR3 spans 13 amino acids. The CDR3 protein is CASSLPVEETQYF. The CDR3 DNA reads TGCGCCAGCAGCTTGCCAGTTGAAGAGACCCAGTACTTC.

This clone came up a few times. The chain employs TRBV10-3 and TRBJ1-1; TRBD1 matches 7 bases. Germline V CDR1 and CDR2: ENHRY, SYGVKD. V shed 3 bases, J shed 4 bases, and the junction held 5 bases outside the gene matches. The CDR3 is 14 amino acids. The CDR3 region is CAISDQQGPTEAFF. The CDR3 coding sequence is TGTGCCATCAGTGACCAACAGGGGCCCACTGAAGCTTTCTTT.

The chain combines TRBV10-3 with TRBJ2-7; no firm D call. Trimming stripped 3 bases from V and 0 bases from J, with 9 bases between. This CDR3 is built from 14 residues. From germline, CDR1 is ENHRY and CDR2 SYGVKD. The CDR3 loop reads CAISDRDSSYEQYF. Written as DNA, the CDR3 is TGTGCCATCAGTGACAGAGACTCCTCCTACGAGCAGTACTTC.

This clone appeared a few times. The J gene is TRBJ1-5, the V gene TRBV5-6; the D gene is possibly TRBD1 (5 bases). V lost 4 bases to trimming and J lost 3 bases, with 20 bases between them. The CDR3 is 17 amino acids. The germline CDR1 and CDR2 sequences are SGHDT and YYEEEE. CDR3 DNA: TGTGCCAGCAGCCTTTTCATCTTTCGACAGTCCAATCAGCCCCAGCATTTT. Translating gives CASSLFIFRQSNQPQHF.

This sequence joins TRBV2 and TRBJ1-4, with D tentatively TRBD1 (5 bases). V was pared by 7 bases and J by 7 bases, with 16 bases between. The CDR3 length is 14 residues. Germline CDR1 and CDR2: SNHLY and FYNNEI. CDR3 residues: CASTREWKGEKLFF. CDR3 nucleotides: TGTGCCAGCACCAGGGAGTGGAAGGGTGAAAAACTGTTTTTT. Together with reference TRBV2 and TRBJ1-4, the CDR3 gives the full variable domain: EPEVTQTPSHQVTQMGQEVILRCVPISNHLYFYWYRQILGQKVEFLVSFYNNEISEKSEIFDDQFSVERPDGSNFTLKIRSTKLEDSAMYFCASTREWKGEKLFFGSGTQLSVL.